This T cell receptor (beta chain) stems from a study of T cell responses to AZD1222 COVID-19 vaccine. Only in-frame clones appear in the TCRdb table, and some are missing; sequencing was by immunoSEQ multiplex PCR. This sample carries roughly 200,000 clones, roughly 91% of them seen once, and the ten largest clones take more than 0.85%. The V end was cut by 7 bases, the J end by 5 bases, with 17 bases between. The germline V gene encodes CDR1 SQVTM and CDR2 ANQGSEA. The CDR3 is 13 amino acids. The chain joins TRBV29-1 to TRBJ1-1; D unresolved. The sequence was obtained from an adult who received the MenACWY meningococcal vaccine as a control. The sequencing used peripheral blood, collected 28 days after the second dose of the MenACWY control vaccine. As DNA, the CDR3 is TGCAGCGCTGCATCGTCGACGGGGACTGAAGCTTTCTTT. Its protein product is CSAASSTGTEAFF.